The sequence of this TCR beta chain was determined in a study of T cell clones after liver transplantation. Across the study: In this trial, immunosuppression withdrawal was attempted within 2 years of liver transplant. Standard immunosuppression, with no induction, continued until 12-24 months after transplant. Timepoints were pre-transplant, pre-withdrawal, and after withdrawal was completed or failed. General study findings and limits: These preliminary findings come from unstandardized post-transplant sampling times.

TCRdb's table, derived via immunoSEQ multiplex PCR, lists solely in-frame clones and lacks some. The table shows approximately 55,000 clones, with over 55% occurring only once. Comments on this clone: Its antigen is unidentified.

The CDR3 consists of 18 residues. The junction had 11 bases not matched to a gene; V was cut back by 0 bases and J by 3 bases. CDR1 and CDR2 from the germline V gene are MNHNS and SASEGT. The chain carries TRBV6-1 and TRBJ1-2; 9 nucleotides agree with TRBD1. Sequenced here: CD4+ T cells from blood, sampled before liver transplant. This receptor was obtained from a human donor who received a liver transplant. This CDR3 reads CASSEAPSGTGQDYGYTF. In DNA, the CDR3 is TGTGCCAGCAGTGAAGCCCCGTCTGGGACAGGGCAGGACTATGGCTACACCTTC.